These 14 T cell receptor beta chains share one sample of origin, sequenced in a study of T-cell reconstitution after alpha-beta-depleted transplantation in children. Unique molecular identifiers were incorporated during preparation of the TCRbeta library. In TCRdb, the PCR reads were re-called with MiXCR into one record per CDR3 protein. The sample has 200,000 to 250,000 distinct CDR3 sequences, about 25% seen once; the top ten hold about 2.8%. Sequencing used PBMCs, obtained before TCRalphabeta/CD19-depleted stem cell transplant. The receptors originated from a girl aged 2 to 10 with Fanconi anemia, due to receive a stem cell transplant.

The chain is built from TRBV29-1 and TRBJ1-1; D remains ambiguous. The CDR3 is 13 residues long. Trimming took 7 bases from V and 2 from J, leaving 14 bases between them. Germline V gives CDR1 SQVTM, CDR2 ANQGSEA. CDR3 sequence (DNA): TGCAGCGCCAAGGGCAGGCTAAACACTGAAGCTTTCTTT. This gives the protein CSAKGRLNTEAFF.

This rearrangement joins TRBV29-1 to TRBJ2-5; D gene uncertain. Looked up from germline, CDR1 is SQVTM and CDR2 is ANQGSEA. V was trimmed by 4 bases and J by 5 bases, leaving 11 bases between them. This CDR3 has 12 amino acids. The CDR3 DNA reads TGCAGCGTTGCCCCGGTGGGGGAGACCCAGTACTTC. Translation: CSVAPVGETQYF.

This clonotype appeared a few times. The V and J genes are TRBV5-5 and TRBJ2-3; no clear D. V was shortened by 2 bases and J by 4 bases, with 11 bases between the two germline ends. Germline V gene data show CDR1 as SGHKS and CDR2 as YYEKEE (reference sequence). The CDR3 is 14 residues long. The CDR3 reads CASSFDGGADTQYF. In nucleotides, the CDR3 is TGTGCCAGCAGCTTCGATGGCGGCGCAGATACGCAGTATTTT.

This clonotype has a count of ten or more. The chain recombines TRBV12-3 or TRBV12-4 with TRBJ1-4; D is undetermined. The CDR3 has 14 residues. Trimming stripped 6 bases from V and 8 bases from J, with 16 bases between. CDR3 DNA sequence: TGTGCCAGCAGACAAACAGTGTCGAGGGAAAAACTGTTTTTT. It yields the protein CASRQTVSREKLFF.

This clonotype was found many times. The chain combines TRBV7-9 with TRBJ2-1; D not certain. CDR3 length: 14 residues. V lost 5 bases, J lost 5 bases, and 13 bases lay in between. Germline CDR1 is SEHNR and CDR2 is FQNEAQ (reference sequence). The CDR3 DNA sequence: TGTGCCAGCAGCGCTCCCCCCGCGAACAATGAGCAGTTCTTC. It is translated as CASSAPPANNEQFF.

This chain uses TRBV29-1 with TRBJ2-7; D not certain. Looked up from germline, CDR1 is SQVTM and CDR2 is ANQGSEA. The CDR3 covers 13 residues. Trimming stripped 0 bases from V and 3 bases from J, with 9 bases between. The CDR3 region is CSVEEGNGYEQYF. As DNA, the CDR3 is TGCAGCGTTGAAGAAGGGAATGGCTACGAGCAGTACTTC.

This clonotype was picked up a small number of times. The rearrangement links TRBV29-1 to TRBJ2-7; D is unclear. This CDR3 has 12 residues. Germline CDR1 is SQVTM and CDR2 is ANQGSEA. The germline V and J ends were trimmed by 4 bases and 3 bases, with 10 bases remaining between them. The chain's CDR3 is CSVGVKDYEQYF. The CDR3 DNA reads TGCAGCGTTGGAGTCAAAGACTACGAGCAGTACTTC.

This chain links TRBV6-5 with TRBJ2-2; D ambiguous. The CDR3 is made up of 11 amino acids. Between the trimmed V and J ends, which lost 7 bases and 5 bases, there was a span of 5 bases. Germline values: CDR1 MNHEY, CDR2 SVGAGI. The CDR3 spells CASMRTGELFF. The CDR3 DNA follows: TGTGCCAGCATGCGGACCGGGGAGCTGTTTTTT.

This clonotype occurred a few times. V usage is TRBV7-3 and J usage is TRBJ2-1; 7 bases are a match to TRBD2. Germline lookup yields CDR1 SGHTA and CDR2 FQGTGA. Losses at the gene ends were 1 base for V and 8 bases for J; bases not matched to a gene: 8. The CDR3 is 15 residues long. The CDR3 nucleotides are TGTGCCAGCAGCTTAATGAAGACTAGCTTCCATGAGCAGTTCTTC. This gives the protein CASSLMKTSFHEQFF.

This clonotype was counted at least ten times. V and J are TRBV7-2 and TRBJ2-1; tentative D call: TRBD1 (6 bases). V lost 2 bases and J 12 bases, leaving 11 bases between the germline ends. Germline V CDR1 and CDR2: SGHTA, FQGNSA. The CDR3 contains 12 residues. CDR3 residues: CASSLQGLWQFF. As DNA, the CDR3 is TGTGCCAGCAGCTTACAGGGGTTGTGGCAGTTCTTC.

This clonotype was observed a handful of times. The chain links TRBV28 to TRBJ2-5; D gene uncertain. Deletions cut 2 bases from V and 5 bases from J, with 18 bases between. The CDR3 contains 16 residues. Germline assignment: CDR1 MDHEN and CDR2 SYDVKM. CDR3 loop: CASSLVVTPLGETQYF. The CDR3 region has the DNA TGTGCCAGCAGTTTAGTTGTGACACCTTTGGGCGAGACCCAGTACTTC.

This clonotype was picked up many times. V and J are TRBV20-1 and TRBJ1-5; no firm D call. This CDR3 contains 14 residues. Germline CDR1 DFQATT, CDR2 SNEGSKA (reference sequence). The germline V and J ends were trimmed by 0 bases and 7 bases, with 13 bases remaining between them. CDR3 nucleotides: TGCAGTGCTAGAGATATGCAGTCTGTACAGCCCCAGCATTTT. Residues: CSARDMQSVQPQHF.

This clonotype was recorded many times. The chain employs TRBV29-1 and TRBJ2-4; 9 bases match TRBD1. The germline gives CDR1 SQVTM, CDR2 ANQGSEA. CDR3 length equals 15 residues. Trimming took 6 bases from V and 6 from J; bases not matched to a gene: 12. This CDR3 reads CSVSTGGIARNIQYF. In DNA, the CDR3 is TGCAGCGTGTCTACAGGGGGCATAGCAAGAAACATTCAGTACTTC.

The chain uses TRBV27 and TRBJ2-5; possible D gene TRBD1, 5 bases. Germline CDR1 and CDR2: MNHEY and SMNVEV (reference sequence). CDR3 length: 15 amino acids. V gave up 10 bases and J gave up 2 bases, with 20 bases separating them. CDR3: CATRTFKGIQETQYF. The CDR3 DNA is TGTGCCACCCGGACATTTAAGGGGATACAAGAGACCCAGTACTTC.